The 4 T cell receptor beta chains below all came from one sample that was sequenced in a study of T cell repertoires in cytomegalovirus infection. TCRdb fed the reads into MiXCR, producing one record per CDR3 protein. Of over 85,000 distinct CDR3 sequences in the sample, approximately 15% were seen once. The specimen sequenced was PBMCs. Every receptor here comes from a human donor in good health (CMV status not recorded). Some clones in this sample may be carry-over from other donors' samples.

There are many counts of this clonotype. The CDR3 region is CASSVRQKAPAFF. The CDR3 coding sequence is TGTGCCAGTAGTGTTCGGCAGAAAGCGCCAGCTTTCTTT. The chain is built from TRBV19 and TRBJ1-1; D remains ambiguous. The germline CDR1 and CDR2 sequences are LNHDA and SQIVND (reference sequence). Trimming cost V 5 bases and J 10 bases, with 17 bases left between them. This CDR3 spans 13 amino acids.

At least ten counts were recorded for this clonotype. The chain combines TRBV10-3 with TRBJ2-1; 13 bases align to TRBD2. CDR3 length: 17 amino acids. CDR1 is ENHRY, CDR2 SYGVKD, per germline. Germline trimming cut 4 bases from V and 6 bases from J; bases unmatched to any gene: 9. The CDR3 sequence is CAISAELAGGPGNEQFF. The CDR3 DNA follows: TGTGCCATCAGTGCCGAACTAGCGGGGGGGCCGGGCAATGAGCAGTTCTTC.

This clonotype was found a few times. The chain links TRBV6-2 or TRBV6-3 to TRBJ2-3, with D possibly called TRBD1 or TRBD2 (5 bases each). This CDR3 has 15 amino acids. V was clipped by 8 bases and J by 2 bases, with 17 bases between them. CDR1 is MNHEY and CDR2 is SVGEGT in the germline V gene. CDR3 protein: CASGDRDHYTDTQYF. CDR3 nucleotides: TGTGCCAGCGGCGACCGGGACCACTACACAGATACGCAGTATTTT.

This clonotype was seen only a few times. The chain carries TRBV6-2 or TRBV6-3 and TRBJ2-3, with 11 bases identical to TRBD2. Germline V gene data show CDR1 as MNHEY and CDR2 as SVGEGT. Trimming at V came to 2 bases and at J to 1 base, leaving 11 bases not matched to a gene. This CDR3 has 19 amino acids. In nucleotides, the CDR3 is TGTGCCAGCAGTTACGACGGTAGCGGGGGGGCCCTTGGCACAGATACGCAGTATTTT. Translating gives CASSYDGSGGALGTDTQYF.